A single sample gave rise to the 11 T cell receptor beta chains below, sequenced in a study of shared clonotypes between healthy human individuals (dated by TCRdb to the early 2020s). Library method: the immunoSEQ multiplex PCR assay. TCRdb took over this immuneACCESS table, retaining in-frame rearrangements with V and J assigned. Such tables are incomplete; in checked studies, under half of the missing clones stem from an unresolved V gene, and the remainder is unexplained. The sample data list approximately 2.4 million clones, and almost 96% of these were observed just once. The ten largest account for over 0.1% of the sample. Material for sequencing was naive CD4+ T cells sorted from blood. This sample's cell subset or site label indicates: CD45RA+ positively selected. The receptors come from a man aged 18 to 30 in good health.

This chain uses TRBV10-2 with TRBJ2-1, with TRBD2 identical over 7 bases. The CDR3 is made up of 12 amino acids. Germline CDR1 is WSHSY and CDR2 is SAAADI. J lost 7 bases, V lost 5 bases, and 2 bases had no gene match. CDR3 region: CASSWGGNEQFF. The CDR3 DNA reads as TGCGCCAGCAGTTGGGGGGGGAATGAGCAGTTCTTC.

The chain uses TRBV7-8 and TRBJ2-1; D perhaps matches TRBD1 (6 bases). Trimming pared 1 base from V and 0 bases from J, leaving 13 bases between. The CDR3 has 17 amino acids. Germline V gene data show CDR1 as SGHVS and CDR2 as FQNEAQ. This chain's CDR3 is CASSLGQGPSSYNEQFF. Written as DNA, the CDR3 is TGTGCCAGCAGCTTAGGGCAGGGGCCTAGCTCCTACAATGAGCAGTTCTTC.

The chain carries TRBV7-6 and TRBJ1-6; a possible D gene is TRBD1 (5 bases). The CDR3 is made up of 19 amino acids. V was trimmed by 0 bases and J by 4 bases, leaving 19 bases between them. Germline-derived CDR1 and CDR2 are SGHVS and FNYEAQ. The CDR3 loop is CASSLANSPGHIYNSPLHF. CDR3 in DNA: TGTGCCAGCAGCTTAGCGAACTCTCCGGGGCACATTTATAATTCACCCCTCCACTTT.

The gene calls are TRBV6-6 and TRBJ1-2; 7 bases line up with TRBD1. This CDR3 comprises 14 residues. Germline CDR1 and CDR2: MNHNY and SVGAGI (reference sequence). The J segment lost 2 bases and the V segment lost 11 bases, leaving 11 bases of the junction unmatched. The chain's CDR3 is CASGPGQKNYGYTF. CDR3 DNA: TGTGCCTCCGGTCCGGGACAGAAGAACTATGGCTACACCTTC.

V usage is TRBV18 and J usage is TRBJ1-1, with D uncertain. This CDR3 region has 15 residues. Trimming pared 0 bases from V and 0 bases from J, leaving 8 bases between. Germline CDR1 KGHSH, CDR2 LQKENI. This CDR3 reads CASSPPLAMNTEAFF. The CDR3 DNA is TGTGCCAGCTCACCACCTTTAGCAATGAACACTGAAGCTTTCTTT. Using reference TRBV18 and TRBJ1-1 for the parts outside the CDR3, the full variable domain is NAGVMQNPRHLVRRRGQEARLRCSPMKGHSHVYWYRQLPEEGLKFMVYLQKENIIDESGMPKERFSAEFPKEGPSILRIQQVVRGDSAAYFCASSPPLAMNTEAFFGQGTRLTVV.

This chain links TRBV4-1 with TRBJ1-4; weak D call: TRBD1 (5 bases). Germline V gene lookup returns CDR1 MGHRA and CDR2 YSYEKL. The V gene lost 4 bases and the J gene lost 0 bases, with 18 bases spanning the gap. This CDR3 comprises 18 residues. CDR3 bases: TGCGCCAGCAGCCTTGGGACTAACCCCACTGCAACTAATGAAAAACTGTTTTTT. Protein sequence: CASSLGTNPTATNEKLFF.

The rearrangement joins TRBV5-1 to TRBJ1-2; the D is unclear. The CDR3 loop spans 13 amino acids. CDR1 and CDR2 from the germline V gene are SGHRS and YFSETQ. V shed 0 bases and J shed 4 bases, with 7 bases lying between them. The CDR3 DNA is TGCGCCAGCAGCTTGGGGGCGCCCTATGGCTACACCTTC. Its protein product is CASSLGAPYGYTF.

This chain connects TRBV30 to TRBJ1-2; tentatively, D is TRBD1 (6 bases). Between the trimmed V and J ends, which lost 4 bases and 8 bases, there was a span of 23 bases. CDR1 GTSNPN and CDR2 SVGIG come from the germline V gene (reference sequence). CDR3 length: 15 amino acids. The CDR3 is CAWTPGTLKRGGYTF. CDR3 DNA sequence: TGTGCCTGGACCCCCGGGACACTGAAACGAGGAGGCTACACCTTC.

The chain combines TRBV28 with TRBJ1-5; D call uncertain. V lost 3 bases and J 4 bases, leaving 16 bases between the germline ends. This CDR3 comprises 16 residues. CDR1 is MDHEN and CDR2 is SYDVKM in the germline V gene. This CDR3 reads CASSFGRGLGNQPQHF. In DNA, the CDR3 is TGTGCCAGCAGTTTCGGCCGGGGATTGGGTAATCAGCCCCAGCATTTT.

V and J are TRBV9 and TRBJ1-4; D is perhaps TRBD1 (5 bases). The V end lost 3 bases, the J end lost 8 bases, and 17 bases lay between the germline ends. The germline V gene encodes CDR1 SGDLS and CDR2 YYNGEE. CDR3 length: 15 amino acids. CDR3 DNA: TGTGCCAGCAGCGATACAGGTAGATTGGACGAAAAACTGTTTTTT. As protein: CASSDTGRLDEKLFF.

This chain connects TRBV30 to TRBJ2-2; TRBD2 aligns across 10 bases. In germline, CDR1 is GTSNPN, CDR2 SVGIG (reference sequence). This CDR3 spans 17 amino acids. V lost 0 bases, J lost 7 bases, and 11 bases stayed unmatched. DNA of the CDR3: TGTGCCTGGAGTGTAAATCGACTAGCGGGCTCGGTCGGGGAGCTGTTTTTT. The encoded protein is CAWSVNRLAGSVGELFF.